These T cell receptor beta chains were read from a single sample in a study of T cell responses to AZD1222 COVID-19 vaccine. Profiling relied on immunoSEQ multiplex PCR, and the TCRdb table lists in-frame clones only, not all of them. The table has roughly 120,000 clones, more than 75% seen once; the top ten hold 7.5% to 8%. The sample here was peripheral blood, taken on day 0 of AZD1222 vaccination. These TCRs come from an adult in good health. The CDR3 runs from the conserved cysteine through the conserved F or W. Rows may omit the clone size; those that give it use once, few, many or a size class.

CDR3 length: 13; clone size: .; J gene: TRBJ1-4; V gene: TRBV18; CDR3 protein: CASSPGQNEKLFF
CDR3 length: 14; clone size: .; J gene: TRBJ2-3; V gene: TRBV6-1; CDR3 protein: CASTLRTDRDTQYF
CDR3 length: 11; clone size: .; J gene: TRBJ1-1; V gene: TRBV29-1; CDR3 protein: CSVEENTEAFF
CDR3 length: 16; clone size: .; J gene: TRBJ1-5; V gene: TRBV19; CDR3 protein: CASSIGRQLFPSTQHF
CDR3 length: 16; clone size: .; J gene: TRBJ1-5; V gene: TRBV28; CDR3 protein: CASSFETGRYNQPQHF
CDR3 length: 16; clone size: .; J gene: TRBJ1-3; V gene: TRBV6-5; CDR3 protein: CASSSPLTGRANTIYF
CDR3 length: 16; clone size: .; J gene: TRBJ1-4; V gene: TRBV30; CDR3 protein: CAWRPQEYGEGEKLFF
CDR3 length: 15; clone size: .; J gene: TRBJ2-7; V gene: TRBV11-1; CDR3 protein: CASSLRAGGPDEQYF
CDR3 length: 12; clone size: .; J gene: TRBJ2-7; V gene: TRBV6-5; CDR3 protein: CASSPRSYEQYF
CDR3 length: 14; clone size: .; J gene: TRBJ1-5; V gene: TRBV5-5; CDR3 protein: CASSLWREYQPQHF
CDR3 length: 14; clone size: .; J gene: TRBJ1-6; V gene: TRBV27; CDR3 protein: CASSIAGRNSPLHF
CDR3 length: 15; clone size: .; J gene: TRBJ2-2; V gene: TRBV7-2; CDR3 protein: CASCPYRTGTGELFF
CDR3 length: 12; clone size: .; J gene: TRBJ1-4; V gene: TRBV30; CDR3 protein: CAWSGSGEKLFF
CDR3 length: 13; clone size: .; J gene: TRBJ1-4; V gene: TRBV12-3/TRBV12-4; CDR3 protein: CASSDRGGEKLFF
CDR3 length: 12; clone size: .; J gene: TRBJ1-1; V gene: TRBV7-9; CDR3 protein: CASSLGYTEAFF
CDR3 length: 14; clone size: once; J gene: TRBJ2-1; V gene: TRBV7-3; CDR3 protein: CASSLAGAWNEQFF
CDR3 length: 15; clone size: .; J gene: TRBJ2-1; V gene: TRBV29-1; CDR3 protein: CSVEGTGGFGDEQFF
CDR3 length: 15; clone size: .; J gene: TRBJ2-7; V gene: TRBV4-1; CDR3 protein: CASSQAGTGSLEQYF
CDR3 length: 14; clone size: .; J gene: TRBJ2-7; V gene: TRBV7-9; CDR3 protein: CASSQRAVSHEQYF
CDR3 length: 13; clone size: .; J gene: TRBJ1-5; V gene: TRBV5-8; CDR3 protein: CASSPRTPGPQHF
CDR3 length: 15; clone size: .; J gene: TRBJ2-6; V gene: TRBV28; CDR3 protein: CASSLTFSGANVLTF
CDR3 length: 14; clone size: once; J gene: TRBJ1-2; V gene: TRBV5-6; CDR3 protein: CASSFRIANYGYTF
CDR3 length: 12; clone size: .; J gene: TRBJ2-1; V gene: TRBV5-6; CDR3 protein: CASSLAPNEQFF
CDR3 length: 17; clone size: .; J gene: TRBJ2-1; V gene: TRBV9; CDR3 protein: CASSAPLWGGHYNEQFF
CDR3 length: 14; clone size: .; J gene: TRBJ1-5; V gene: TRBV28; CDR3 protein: CASNRGGGNQPQHF
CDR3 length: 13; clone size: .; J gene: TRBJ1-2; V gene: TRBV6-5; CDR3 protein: CASTPSGGDGYTF
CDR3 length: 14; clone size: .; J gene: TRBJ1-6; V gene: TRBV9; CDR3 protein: CASSAGQENSPLHF
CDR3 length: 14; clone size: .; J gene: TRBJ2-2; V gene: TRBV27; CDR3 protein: CASSLQGGSGELFF
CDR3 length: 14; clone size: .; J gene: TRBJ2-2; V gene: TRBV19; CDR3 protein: CASTQGPAAGELFF
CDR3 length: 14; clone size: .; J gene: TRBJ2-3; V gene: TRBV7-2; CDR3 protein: CASSSWGITDTQYF
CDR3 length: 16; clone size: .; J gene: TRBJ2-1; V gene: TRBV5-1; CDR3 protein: CASSSGLAGGRDEQFF
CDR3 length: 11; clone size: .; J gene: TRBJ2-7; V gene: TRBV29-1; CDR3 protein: CSVRDGYEQYF
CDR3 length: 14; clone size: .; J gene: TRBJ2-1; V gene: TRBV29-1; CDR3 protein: CSVEVPLFVNEQFF
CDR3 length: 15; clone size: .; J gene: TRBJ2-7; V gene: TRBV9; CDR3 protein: CASSVGGHLSYEQYF
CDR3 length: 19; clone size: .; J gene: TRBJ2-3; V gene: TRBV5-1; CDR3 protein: CASSWGPGLAGGRADTQYF
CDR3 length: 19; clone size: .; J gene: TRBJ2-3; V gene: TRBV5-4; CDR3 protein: CASSPEMLGLAGSGDTQYF
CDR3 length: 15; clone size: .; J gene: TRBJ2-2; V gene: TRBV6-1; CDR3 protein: CASSEGRLNTGELFF
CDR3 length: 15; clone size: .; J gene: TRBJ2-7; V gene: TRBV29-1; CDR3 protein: CSVERGEGRVYEQYF
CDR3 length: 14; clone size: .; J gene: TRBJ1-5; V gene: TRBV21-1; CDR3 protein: CASSAKKSNQPQHF
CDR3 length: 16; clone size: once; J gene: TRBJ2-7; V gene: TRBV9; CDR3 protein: CASSVEDRSAFYEQYF
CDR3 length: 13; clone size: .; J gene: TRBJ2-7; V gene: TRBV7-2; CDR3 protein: CASSLAKVYEQYF
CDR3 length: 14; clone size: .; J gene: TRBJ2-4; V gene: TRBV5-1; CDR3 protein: CASSLGQIKNIQYF
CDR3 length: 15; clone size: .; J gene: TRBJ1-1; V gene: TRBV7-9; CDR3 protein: CASSPAVRGNTEAFF
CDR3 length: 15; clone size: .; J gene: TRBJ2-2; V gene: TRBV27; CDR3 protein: CASSLSGGGTGELFF
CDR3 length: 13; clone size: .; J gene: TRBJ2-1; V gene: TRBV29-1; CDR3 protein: CSVYSGKGNEQFF